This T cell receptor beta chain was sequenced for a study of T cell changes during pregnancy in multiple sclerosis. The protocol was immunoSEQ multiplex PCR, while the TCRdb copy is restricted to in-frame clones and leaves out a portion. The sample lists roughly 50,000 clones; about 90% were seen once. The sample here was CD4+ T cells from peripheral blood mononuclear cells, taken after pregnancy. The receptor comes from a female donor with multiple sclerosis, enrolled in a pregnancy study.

The CDR3 DNA follows: TGTGCCAGCAGCTTTTCTAGCGGGGGCGCGAACACCGGGGAGCTGTTTTTT. It codes for CASSFSSGGANTGELFF. This sequence joins TRBV11-3 and TRBJ2-2; 10 nucleotides match TRBD2. CDR1 and CDR2 (germline): SGHNT, YENEEA. The CDR3 covers 17 residues. V was clipped by 3 bases and J by 0 bases; unmatched bases: 4.